The 5 T cell receptor beta chains in this list originate from one sample, sequenced in a study of early T cells in non-severe SARS-CoV-2 infection. A single record per CDR3 protein comes from TCRdb applying MiXCR to the 5' RACE reads. The sample shows roughly 50,000 distinct CDR3 sequences, around 7.7% of them seen only once. Input material: whole blood. These receptor sequences come from an adult who was a healthcare worker with PCR-confirmed SARS-CoV-2 infection or an uninfected control (not recorded which).

The chain recombines TRBV7-2 with TRBJ2-1; 7 bases agree with TRBD1. The CDR3 totals 14 residues. V lost 2 bases, J lost 5 bases, and 3 bases stayed unmatched. Germline V gives CDR1 SGHTA, CDR2 FQGNSA. DNA for the CDR3: TGTGCCAGCAGCTTAAGGACAGGTAACAATGAGCAGTTCTTC. It codes for CASSLRTGNNEQFF. The whole variable domain, remainder taken from reference TRBV7-2 and TRBJ2-1, is GAGVSQSPSNKVTEKGKDVELRCDPISGHTALYWYRQSLGQGLEFLIYFQGNSAPDKSGLPSDRFSAERTGGSVSTLTIQRTQQEDSAVYLCASSLRTGNNEQFFGPGTRLTVL.

The rearrangement uses TRBV7-3 and TRBJ1-3; D is unclear. Trimming removed 5 bases from V and 0 bases from J, with 5 bases in between. Looked up from germline, CDR1 is SGHTA and CDR2 is FQGTGA. The CDR3 spans 13 residues. CDR3 in DNA: TGTGCCAGCAGCACTAACTCTGGAAACACCATATATTTT. Translating it yields CASSTNSGNTIYF.

This clonotype was detected only a few times. The J gene is TRBJ2-5, the V gene TRBV10-3, with D maybe TRBD1 (5 bases). CDR3 length equals 15 residues. V shed 1 base and J shed 4 bases, with 13 bases lying between them. CDR1 and CDR2 (germline): ENHRY, SYGVKD. This chain's CDR3 is CAISELPGPGETQYF. CDR3 nucleotide sequence: TGTGCCATCAGTGAGTTGCCAGGGCCGGGAGAGACCCAGTACTTC.

This clonotype was counted only a few times. CDR3 nucleotide sequence: TGTGCCAGCAGCTTAAGACTAGCAGGCTACAATGAGCAGTTCTTC. This encodes CASSLRLAGYNEQFF. The J gene is TRBJ2-1, the V gene TRBV11-2; TRBD2 aligns across 7 bases. The trim removed 2 bases at V and 3 bases at J, leaving 4 bases unmatched. Germline loops: CDR1 SGHAT, CDR2 FQNNGV. The CDR3 is 15 residues long.

This clonotype was seen repeatedly, ten times or more. The chain is built from TRBV2 and TRBJ1-5, with D possibly matching TRBD1 (5 bases). Germline V gene lookup returns CDR1 SNHLY and CDR2 FYNNEI. CDR3 length: 14 residues. The V end was cut by 4 bases, the J end by 1 base, with 8 bases between. The CDR3 DNA reads TGTGCCAGCAGTGCAGGGCCGAGCAATCAGCCCCAGCATTTT. Translation: CASSAGPSNQPQHF.